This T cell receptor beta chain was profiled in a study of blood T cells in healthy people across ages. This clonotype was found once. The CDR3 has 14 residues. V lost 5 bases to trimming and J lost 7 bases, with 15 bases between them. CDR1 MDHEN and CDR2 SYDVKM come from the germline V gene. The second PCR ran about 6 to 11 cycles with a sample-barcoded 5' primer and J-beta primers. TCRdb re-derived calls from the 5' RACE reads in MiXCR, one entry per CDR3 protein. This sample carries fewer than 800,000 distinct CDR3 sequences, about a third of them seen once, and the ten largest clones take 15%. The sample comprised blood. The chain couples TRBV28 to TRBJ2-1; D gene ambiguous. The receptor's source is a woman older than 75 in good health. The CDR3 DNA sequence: TGTGCCAGCAGTCCCCCCTCACAGCGAAATGAGCAGTTCTTC. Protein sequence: CASSPPSQRNEQFF.